This record looks at one TCR beta chain sequence and its context. The antigen is unknown. At one of its ends the junction is not consistent with the germline gene, which may arise from a read error. Primers included in the PCR were 60 Vbeta and 13 Jbeta primers. Method: immunoSEQ multiplex PCR; TCRdb's copy keeps in-frame clones and lacks some. The data contain around 140,000 clones, 70% to 75% of them singletons. The data stem from a study of cytomegalovirus exposure and HLA in healthy donors. Whole-study findings and limits: The authors later found TCR association rates varying by HLA locus, with DRB1 most and HLA-C fewest.

Germline lookup yields CDR1 LGHNA and CDR2 YSLEER. This CDR3 region has 15 residues. J is TRBJ1-2 and V is TRBV4-3; 7 bases map to TRBD1. The TCR comes from a male donor in good health and CMV-seronegative. The source material was PBMCs. CDR3 sequence (DNA): TGCGCCAGCAGCCAAGATCGGGACAGACCTTATGTCTACACCTTC. Amino acids: CASSQDRDRPYVYTF.